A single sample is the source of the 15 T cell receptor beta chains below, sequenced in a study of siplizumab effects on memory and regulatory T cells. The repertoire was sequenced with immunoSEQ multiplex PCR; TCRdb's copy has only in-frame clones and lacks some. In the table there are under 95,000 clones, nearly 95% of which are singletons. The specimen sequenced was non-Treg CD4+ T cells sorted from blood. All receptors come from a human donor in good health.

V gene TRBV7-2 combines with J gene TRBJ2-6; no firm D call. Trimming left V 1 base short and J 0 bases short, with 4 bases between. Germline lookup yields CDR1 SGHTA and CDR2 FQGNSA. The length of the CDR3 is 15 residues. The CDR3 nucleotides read TGTGCCAGCAGCTTAGTGGTCTCTGGGGCCAACGTCCTGACTTTC. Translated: CASSLVVSGANVLTF.

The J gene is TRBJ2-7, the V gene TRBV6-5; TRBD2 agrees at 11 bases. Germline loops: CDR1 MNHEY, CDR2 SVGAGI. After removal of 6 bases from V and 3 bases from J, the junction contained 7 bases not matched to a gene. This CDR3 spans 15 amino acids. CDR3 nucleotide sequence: TGTGCCAGCAGGACAACTAGCGGGAGATTCTACGAGCAGTACTTC. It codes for CASRTTSGRFYEQYF.

CDR3 protein: CASSEWTPEDTQYF. CDR3 sequence (DNA): TGTGCCAGCAGTGAATGGACCCCCGAAGATACGCAGTATTTT. The chain employs TRBV6-1 and TRBJ2-3; no clear D gene. The V end was cut by 2 bases, the J end by 5 bases, with 11 bases between. In germline, CDR1 is MNHNS, CDR2 SASEGT. CDR3 length: 14 residues.

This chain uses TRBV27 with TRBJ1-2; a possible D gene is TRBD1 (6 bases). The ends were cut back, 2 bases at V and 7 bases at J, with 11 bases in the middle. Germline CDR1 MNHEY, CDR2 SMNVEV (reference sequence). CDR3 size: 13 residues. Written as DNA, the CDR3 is TGTGCCAGCAGTTTAAACAGGGTTGGTGGCTACACCTTC. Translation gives CASSLNRVGGYTF.

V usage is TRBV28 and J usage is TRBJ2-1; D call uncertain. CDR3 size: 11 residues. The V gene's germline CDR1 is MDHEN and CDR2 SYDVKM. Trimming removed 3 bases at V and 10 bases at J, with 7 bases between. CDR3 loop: CASSFRREQFF. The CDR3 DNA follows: TGTGCCAGCAGTTTCCGCAGGGAGCAGTTCTTC.

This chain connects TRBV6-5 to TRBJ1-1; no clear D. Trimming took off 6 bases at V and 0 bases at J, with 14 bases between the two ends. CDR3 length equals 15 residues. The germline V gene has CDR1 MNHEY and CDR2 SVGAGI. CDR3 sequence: CASRRMTQVNTEAFF. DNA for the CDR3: TGTGCCAGCAGACGGATGACGCAGGTGAACACTGAAGCTTTCTTT.

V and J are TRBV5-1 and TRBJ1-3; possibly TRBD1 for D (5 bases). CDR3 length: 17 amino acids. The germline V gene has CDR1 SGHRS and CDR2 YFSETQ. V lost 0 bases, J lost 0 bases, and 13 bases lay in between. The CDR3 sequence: CASSLVTGQISGNTIYF. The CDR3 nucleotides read TGCGCCAGCAGCTTGGTCACAGGACAAATCTCTGGAAACACCATATATTTT. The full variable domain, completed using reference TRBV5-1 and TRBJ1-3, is KAGVTQTPRYLIKTRGQQVTLSCSPISGHRSVSWYQQTPGQGLQFLFEYFSETQRNKGNFPGRFSGRQFSNSRSEMNVSTLELGDSALYLCASSLVTGQISGNTIYFGEGSWLTVV.

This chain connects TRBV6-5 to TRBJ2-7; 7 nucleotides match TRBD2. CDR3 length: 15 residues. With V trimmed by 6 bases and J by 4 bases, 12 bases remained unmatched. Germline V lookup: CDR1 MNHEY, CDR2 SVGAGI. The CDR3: CASSPASGEEYEQYF. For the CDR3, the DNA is TGTGCCAGCAGCCCAGCCAGCGGGGAGGAGTACGAGCAGTACTTC.

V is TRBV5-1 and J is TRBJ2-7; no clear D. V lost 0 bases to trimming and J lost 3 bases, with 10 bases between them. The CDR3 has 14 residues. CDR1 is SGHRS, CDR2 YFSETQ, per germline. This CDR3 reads CASSLAPRGYEQYF. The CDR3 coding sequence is TGCGCCAGCAGCTTGGCTCCTAGAGGCTACGAGCAGTACTTC. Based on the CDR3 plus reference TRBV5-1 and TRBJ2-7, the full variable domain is KAGVTQTPRYLIKTRGQQVTLSCSPISGHRSVSWYQQTPGQGLQFLFEYFSETQRNKGNFPGRFSGRQFSNSRSEMNVSTLELGDSALYLCASSLAPRGYEQYFGPGTRLTVT.

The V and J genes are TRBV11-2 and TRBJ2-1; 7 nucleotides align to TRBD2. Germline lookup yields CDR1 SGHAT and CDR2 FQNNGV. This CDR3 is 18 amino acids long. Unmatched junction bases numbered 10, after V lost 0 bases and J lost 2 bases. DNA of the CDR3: TGTGCCAGCAGCTTAGAAGGAGGCGGGGGTAGGACCTACAATGAGCAGTTCTTC. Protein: CASSLEGGGGRTYNEQFF.

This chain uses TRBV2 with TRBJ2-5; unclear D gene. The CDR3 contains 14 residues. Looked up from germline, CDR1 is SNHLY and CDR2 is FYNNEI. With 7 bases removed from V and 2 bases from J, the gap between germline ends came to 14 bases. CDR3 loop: CASKRVGLQETQYF. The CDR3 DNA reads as TGTGCCAGCAAACGAGTGGGCTTACAAGAGACCCAGTACTTC.

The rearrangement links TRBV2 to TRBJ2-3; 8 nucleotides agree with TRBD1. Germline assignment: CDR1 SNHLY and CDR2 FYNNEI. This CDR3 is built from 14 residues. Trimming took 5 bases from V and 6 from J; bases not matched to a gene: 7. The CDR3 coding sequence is TGTGCCAGCAGTTTCGACAGGGGCGGGGATACGCAGTATTTT. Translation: CASSFDRGGDTQYF.

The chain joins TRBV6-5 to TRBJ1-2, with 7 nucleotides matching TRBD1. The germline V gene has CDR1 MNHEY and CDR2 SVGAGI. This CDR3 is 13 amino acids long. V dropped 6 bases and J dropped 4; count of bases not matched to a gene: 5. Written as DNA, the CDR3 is TGTGCCAGCAGCCGTACAGGGGCCTATGGCTACACCTTC. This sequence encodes CASSRTGAYGYTF.

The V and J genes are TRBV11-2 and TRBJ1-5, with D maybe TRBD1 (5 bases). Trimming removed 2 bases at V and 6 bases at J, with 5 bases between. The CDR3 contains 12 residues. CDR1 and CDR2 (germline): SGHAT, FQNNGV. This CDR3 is CASSLQGQPQHF. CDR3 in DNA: TGTGCCAGCAGCTTACAGGGTCAGCCCCAGCATTTT.

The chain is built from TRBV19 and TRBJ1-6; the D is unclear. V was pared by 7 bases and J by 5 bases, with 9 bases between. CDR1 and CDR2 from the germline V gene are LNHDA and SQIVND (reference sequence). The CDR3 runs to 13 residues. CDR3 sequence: CASTAKNNSPLHF. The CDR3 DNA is TGTGCCAGTACGGCGAAAAATAATTCACCCCTCCACTTT.